This T cell receptor (beta chain) was sequenced for a study of T cell repertoires in cytomegalovirus infection. Across the whole study: Matching HLA type and CMV infection were both indicated by public TCR beta signatures. Study findings and constraints: CMV-specific HLA-C-restricted TCR beta clonotypes dominated the ex vivo response. Identification of carriers of CMV plus the relevant HLA was performed using cumulative public TCR beta family frequency.

V lost 5 bases to trimming and J lost 1 base, with 9 bases between them. This CDR3 region has 14 residues. Germline assignment: CDR1 MNHNY and CDR2 SVGAGI (reference sequence). TCRdb analysed the reads with MiXCR anew, one entry per CDR3 protein. This repertoire shows about 740,000 distinct CDR3 sequences, about a third found once; its top ten account for around 2.6%. A remark on this clonotype: The antigen is undetermined.

Input material: PBMCs. This TCR was sampled from a human donor in good health (CMV status not recorded). Some clones in this sample may be carry-over from other donors' samples. The rearrangement joins TRBV6-6 to TRBJ1-5; a possible D gene is TRBD1 (5 bases). The CDR3 region is CASSNGGSNQPQHF. CDR3 bases: TGTGCCAGCAGTAACGGGGGAAGCAATCAGCCCCAGCATTTT.